These T cell receptor beta chains were read from a single sample in a study of T cell responses to AZD1222 COVID-19 vaccine. This table comes from immunoSEQ multiplex PCR, and its TCRdb copy is limited to in-frame clones, with some not included. Here the sample spans 120,000 or so clones, approximately 94% being singletons. The source material was peripheral blood, sampled 28 days after the second AZD1222 dose. The receptor source for this set is an adult who received the AZD1222 COVID-19 vaccine. Each CDR3 is given with its conserved first and last residue. The D gene is left open where the match is weak. Clone size is stated in some rows and not others, as once, few, many or a class when expanded.

J | size | D | V | CDR3 | DNA
TRBJ1-1 | . | . | TRBV19 | CASSIDLSPALNTEAFF | TGTGCCAGTAGTATAGATCTATCCCCAGCCTTGAACACTGAAGCTTTCTTT
TRBJ1-2 | . | . | TRBV5-5 | CASSLTGSFYGYTF | TGTGCCAGCAGCTTGACAGGGTCGTTCTATGGCTACACCTTC
TRBJ2-5 | . | TRBD2 | TRBV15 | CATSRTSARQETQYF | TGTGCCACCAGCAGGACTAGCGCCCGACAAGAGACCCAGTACTTC
TRBJ2-6 | . | TRBD2 | TRBV9 | CASSGRLAGESGANVLTF | TGTGCCAGCAGCGGCAGACTAGCGGGAGAGTCTGGGGCCAACGTCCTGACTTTC
TRBJ2-1 | once | . | TRBV5-1 | CASSLAVIASYNEQFF | TGCGCCAGCAGCTTGGCCGTAATAGCCTCCTACAATGAGCAGTTCTTC
TRBJ2-7 | once | TRBD2 | TRBV4-1 | CASSQEGRSSGGKQYF | TGCGCCAGCAGCCAAGAAGGCCGCTCTAGCGGGGGGAAGCAGTACTTC
TRBJ1-2 | once | TRBD1 | TRBV7-8 | CASSLGTGPLMDYTF | TGTGCCAGCAGCTTAGGGACAGGGCCCCTTATGGACTACACCTTC
TRBJ2-5 | . | TRBD2 | TRBV6-1 | CASSEAGGTSGEETQYF | TGTGCCAGCAGTGAAGCGGGGGGGACTAGCGGCGAAGAGACCCAGTACTTC
TRBJ1-1 | once | . | TRBV18 | CASSEGMNTEAFF | TGTGCCAGCTCAGAGGGTATGAACACTGAAGCTTTCTTT
TRBJ1-2 | . | . | TRBV7-2 | CASSFWTEGNGYTF | TGTGCCAGCAGCTTTTGGACAGAGGGGAATGGCTACACCTTC
TRBJ2-7 | once | TRBD1 | TRBV3-1/TRBV3-2 | CASSPKMTGMGEQYF | TGTGCCAGCAGCCCGAAGATGACAGGGATGGGCGAGCAGTACTTC
TRBJ1-1 | . | . | TRBV5-1 | CASSLEGQPTEAFF | TGCGCCAGCAGCTTGGAAGGGCAGCCGACTGAAGCTTTCTTT
TRBJ1-1 | . | . | TRBV10-3 | CAIKTESEAFF | TGTGCCATAAAGACAGAATCTGAAGCTTTCTTT
TRBJ1-1 | . | . | TRBV20-1 | CSASGVPNTEAFF | TGCAGTGCTAGTGGGGTGCCGAACACTGAAGCTTTCTTT
TRBJ2-7 | . | . | TRBV6-5 | CASSRKAEWAEQYF | TGTGCCAGCAGCCGAAAAGCGGAGTGGGCCGAGCAGTACTTC
TRBJ1-4 | . | . | TRBV14 | CASSPGTSYTWNEKLFF | TGTGCCAGCAGCCCCGGGACTAGTTACACGTGGAATGAAAAACTGTTTTTT
TRBJ2-3 | . | . | TRBV7-8 | CASSLALLKAFTDTQYF | TGTGCCAGCAGCTTAGCACTTCTCAAGGCTTTCACAGATACGCAGTATTTT
TRBJ2-5 | . | TRBD2 | TRBV20-1 | CSASPLAGGETQYF | TGCAGTGCTAGTCCCCTAGCGGGGGGGGAGACCCAGTACTTC
TRBJ2-5 | . | TRBD1 | TRBV10-3 | CAISEPMTGAKETQYF | TGTGCCATCAGTGAGCCCATGACAGGGGCTAAAGAGACCCAGTACTTC
TRBJ1-2 | . | . | TRBV30 | CAWRPLGTESYGYTF | TGTGCCTGGAGACCCCTCGGGACGGAATCTTATGGCTACACCTTC
TRBJ2-7 | . | TRBD2 | TRBV7-9 | CATSEGGHEQYF | TGTGCCACCTCTGAGGGAGGGCACGAGCAGTACTTC
TRBJ2-1 | . | . | TRBV9 | CASSVAARIGPRGHNEQFF | TGTGCCAGCAGCGTAGCCGCGCGAATCGGCCCTCGGGGGCACAATGAGCAGTTCTTC
TRBJ1-3 | . | . | TRBV6-5 | CASSYSEVNSGNTIYF | TGTGCCAGCAGTTACTCCGAGGTCAACTCTGGAAACACCATATATTTT
TRBJ1-5 | . | . | TRBV19 | CASSISETGSNQPQHF | TGTGCCAGTAGCATTTCTGAAACGGGGAGCAATCAGCCCCAGCATTTT
TRBJ1-2 | . | . | TRBV2 | CASSARAYGYTF | TGTGCCAGCAGTGCCAGGGCTTATGGCTACACCTTC
TRBJ1-6 | . | . | TRBV7-2 | CASRDSGISPLHF | TGTGCCAGCAGGGACAGTGGGATTTCACCCCTCCACTTT
TRBJ1-1 | . | . | TRBV11-2 | CASSRGFRNTEAFF | TGTGCCAGCAGCCGGGGATTCCGGAACACTGAAGCTTTCTTT
TRBJ2-1 | . | . | TRBV4-2 | CASSQTGTLSFGGNEQFF | TGTGCCAGCAGCCAAACCGGGACACTGAGTTTTGGGGGCAATGAGCAGTTCTTC
TRBJ2-1 | few | . | TRBV6-5 | CATRGVEHNEQFF | TGTGCCACCAGGGGGGTGGAGCACAATGAGCAGTTCTTC
TRBJ1-5 | . | . | TRBV6-5 | CASRAPNQPQHF | TGTGCCAGCAGAGCCCCAAATCAGCCCCAGCATTTT
TRBJ1-3 | . | TRBD1 | TRBV10-3 | CAISRGQGTPGNTIYF | TGTGCCATCAGTAGGGGACAGGGGACTCCTGGAAACACCATATATTTT
TRBJ1-5 | once | . | TRBV10-2 | CASSESGPNQPQHF | TGCGCCAGCAGTGAGTCAGGGCCTAATCAGCCCCAGCATTTT